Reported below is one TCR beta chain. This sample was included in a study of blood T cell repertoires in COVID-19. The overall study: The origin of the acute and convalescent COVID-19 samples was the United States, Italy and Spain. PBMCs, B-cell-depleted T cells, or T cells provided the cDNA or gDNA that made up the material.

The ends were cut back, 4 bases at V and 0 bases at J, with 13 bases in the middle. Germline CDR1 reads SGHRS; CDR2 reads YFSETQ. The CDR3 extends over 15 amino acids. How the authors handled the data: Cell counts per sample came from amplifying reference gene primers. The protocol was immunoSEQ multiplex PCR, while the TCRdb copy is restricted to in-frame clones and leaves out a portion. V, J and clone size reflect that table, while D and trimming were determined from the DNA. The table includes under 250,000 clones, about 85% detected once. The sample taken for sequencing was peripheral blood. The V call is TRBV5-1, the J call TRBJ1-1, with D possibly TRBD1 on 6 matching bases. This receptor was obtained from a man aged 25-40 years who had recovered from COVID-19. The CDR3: CASSLGQIMNTEAFF. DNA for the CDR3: TGCGCCAGCAGCCTAGGACAGATCATGAACACTGAAGCTTTCTTT.